This TCR beta chain is from a study of cytomegalovirus exposure and HLA in healthy donors. Study-wide findings and caveats: The authors listed 164 TCR beta chains as cytomegalovirus-associated. Indistinguishability led to the exclusion of some V segments, TRBV6-2 and TRBV6-3 included. Later analysis revealed greater clonal expansion in HLA-associated TCR beta chains than in equally common others.

Germline-derived CDR1 and CDR2 are LNHDA and SQIVND (reference sequence). The CDR3 loop spans 17 amino acids. The V end was cut by 4 bases, the J end by 4 bases, with 22 bases between. Amplification used 60 Vbeta primers and 13 Jbeta primers. Clones were sequenced by immunoSEQ multiplex PCR, and TCRdb holds only the in-frame ones, with some missing. The data contain around 210,000 clones, about 76% of them singletons. About this clone itself: Its antigen remains unknown.

The sequencing input was PBMCs. The rearrangement joins TRBV19 to TRBJ1-2; TRBD1 might be the D (5 bases). This receptor was identified in a male donor in good health and CMV-seropositive. In nucleotides, the CDR3 is TGTGCCAGTAGTACTACAGGACGGCCAACTACGATCTATGGCTACACCTTC. Its translation: CASSTTGRPTTIYGYTF.